The entry below gives a single T cell receptor (beta chain) sequence along with its context. Its antigen is not known. The study ran its PCR with 60 Vbeta and 13 Jbeta primers. Assay: immunoSEQ multiplex PCR; the TCRdb copy retains only in-frame clones and omits some. Of a few hundred thousand clones in the sample, about 86% are singletons; the top ten hold around 8.3%. The record originates from a study of cytomegalovirus exposure and HLA in healthy donors. At the level of the study: A prior analysis found fewer than 120 million unique TCR beta sequences from 150 million to 200 million T cells.

Study conclusions and caveats: Through in vitro validation, three CMV-associated chains were shown to be specific for CMV antigens.

Germline assignment: CDR1 KGHSH and CDR2 LQKENI. This CDR3 has 16 amino acids. Losses at the gene ends were 3 bases for V and 2 bases for J; bases not matched to a gene: 5. The chain recombines TRBV18 with TRBJ1-3; 9 bases align to TRBD1. The sequencing sample was made of PBMCs. This receptor was obtained from a woman aged 60 to 75 in good health and CMV-seropositive. CDR3: CASSPGQGTAGNTIYF. The DNA for the CDR3 is TGTGCCAGCTCACCGGGACAGGGAACGGCTGGAAACACCATATATTTT.